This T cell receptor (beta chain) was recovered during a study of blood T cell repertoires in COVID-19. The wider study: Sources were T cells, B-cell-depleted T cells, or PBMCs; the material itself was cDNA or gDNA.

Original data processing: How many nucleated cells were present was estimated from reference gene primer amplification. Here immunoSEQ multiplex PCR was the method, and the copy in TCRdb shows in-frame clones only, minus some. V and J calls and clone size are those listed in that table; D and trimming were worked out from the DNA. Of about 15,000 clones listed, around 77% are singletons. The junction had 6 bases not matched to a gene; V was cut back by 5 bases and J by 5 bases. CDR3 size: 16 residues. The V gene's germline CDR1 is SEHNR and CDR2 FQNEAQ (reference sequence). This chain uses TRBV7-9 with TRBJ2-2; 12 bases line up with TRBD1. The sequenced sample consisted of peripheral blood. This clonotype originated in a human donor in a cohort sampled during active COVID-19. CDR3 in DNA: TGTGCCAGCAGCAACCGGGACAGGGGGCGAACCGGGGAGCTGTTTTTT. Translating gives CASSNRDRGRTGELFF.